This record concerns one T cell receptor (beta chain) sequence. The sample originates from a study of patients and donors after allogeneic stem cell transplantation. V was cut by 6 bases and J by 6 bases, with 16 bases left in between. Germline CDR1 SGHAT, CDR2 FQNNGV. The CDR3 runs 14 residues. In TCRdb, the RT-PCR reads were re-called with MiXCR into one record per CDR3 protein. The profile covers about 110,000 distinct CDR3 sequences, with 35% appearing a single time and around 27% taken by the ten largest. The V and J genes are TRBV11-2 and TRBJ2-3, with D possibly being TRBD2 (5 bases). The receptor was isolated from a human donor who was either an allogeneic HSCT recipient or a stem cell or donor lymphocyte infusion donor (not recorded which). It is not recorded whose cells these are; they may come from a transplant donor. Sample: blood, either unsorted or a sorted T cell fraction (not recorded which). The CDR3 DNA is TGTGCCAGCAGAACTAGACCCCCAGTGGATACGCAGTATTTT. Its protein is CASRTRPPVDTQYF.